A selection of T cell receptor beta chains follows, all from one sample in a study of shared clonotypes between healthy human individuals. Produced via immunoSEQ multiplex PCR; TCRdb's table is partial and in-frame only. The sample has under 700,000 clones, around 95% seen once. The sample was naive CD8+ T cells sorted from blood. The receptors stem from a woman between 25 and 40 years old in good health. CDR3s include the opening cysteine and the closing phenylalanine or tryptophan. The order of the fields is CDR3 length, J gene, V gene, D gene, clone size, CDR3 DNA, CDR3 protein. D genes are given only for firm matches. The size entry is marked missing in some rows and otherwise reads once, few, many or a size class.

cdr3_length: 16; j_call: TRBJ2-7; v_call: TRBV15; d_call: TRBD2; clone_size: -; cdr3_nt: TGTGCCACCAGCAGAGAGGGCGGGAGGGACTCCTACGAGCAGTACTTC; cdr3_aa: CATSREGGRDSYEQYF
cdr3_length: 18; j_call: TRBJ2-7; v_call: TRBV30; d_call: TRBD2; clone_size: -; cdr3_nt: TGTGCCTGGAGTGTACGCTTCGCTCATAGCGGGAGGGCTGAAGAGCAGTACTTC; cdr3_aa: CAWSVRFAHSGRAEEQYF
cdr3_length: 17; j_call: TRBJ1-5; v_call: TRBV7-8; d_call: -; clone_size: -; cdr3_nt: TGTGCCAGCAGCTTTGGCGCTCACCCATATAGCAATCAGCCCCAGCATTTT; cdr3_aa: CASSFGAHPYSNQPQHF
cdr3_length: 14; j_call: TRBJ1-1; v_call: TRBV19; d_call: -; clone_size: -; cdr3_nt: TGTGCCAGCGCCCCTTCCCGCCGACACACTGAAGCTTTCTTT; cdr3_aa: CASAPSRRHTEAFF
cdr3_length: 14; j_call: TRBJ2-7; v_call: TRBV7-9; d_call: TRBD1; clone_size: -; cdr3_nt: TGTGCCAGCAGCTCCACAGGGGCCTCCTACGAGCAGTACTTC; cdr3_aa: CASSSTGASYEQYF
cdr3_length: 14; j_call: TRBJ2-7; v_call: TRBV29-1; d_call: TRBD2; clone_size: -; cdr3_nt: TGCAGCGTCGAGGGGCTAGCGGGCTCCTACGAGCAGTACTTC; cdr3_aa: CSVEGLAGSYEQYF
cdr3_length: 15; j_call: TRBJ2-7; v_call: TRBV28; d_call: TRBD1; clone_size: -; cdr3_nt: TGTGCCAGCAGCCTTTATCTAGGGGGCGCGGACGAGCAGTACTTC; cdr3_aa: CASSLYLGGADEQYF
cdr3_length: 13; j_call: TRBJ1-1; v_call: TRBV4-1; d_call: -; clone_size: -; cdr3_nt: TGCGCCAGCAGCCAAAACAGTGCCACTGAAGCTTTCTTT; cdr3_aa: CASSQNSATEAFF
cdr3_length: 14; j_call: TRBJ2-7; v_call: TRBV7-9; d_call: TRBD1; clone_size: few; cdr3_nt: TGTGCCAGCAGCTTCGGGACAGGAACCTACGAGCAGTACTTC; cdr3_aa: CASSFGTGTYEQYF
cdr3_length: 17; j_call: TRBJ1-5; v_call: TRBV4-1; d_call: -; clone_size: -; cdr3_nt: TGCGCCAGCAGCCAAGGACAGGAGAAGGGGAGCAATCAGCCCCAGCATTTT; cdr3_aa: CASSQGQEKGSNQPQHF
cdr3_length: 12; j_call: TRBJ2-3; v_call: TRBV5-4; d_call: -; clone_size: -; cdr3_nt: TGTGCCAGCACCGATCGACCAGATACGCAGTATTTT; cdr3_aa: CASTDRPDTQYF
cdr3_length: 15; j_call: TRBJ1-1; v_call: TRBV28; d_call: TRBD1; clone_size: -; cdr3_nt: TGTGCCAGCAGTTCCCCAACAGGGGGCTTCACTGAAGCTTTCTTT; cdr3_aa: CASSSPTGGFTEAFF
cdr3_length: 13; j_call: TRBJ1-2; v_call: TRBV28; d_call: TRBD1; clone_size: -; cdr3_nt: TGTGCCAGCAGCAACACAGGGGAATATGGCTACACCTTC; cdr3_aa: CASSNTGEYGYTF
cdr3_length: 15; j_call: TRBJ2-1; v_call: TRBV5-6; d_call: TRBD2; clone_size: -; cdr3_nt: TGTGCCAGCAGCCCTCCTAGCGGGAGTGACTATGAGCAGTTCTTC; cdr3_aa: CASSPPSGSDYEQFF
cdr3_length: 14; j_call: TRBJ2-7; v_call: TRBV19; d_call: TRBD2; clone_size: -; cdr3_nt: TGTGCCAGTAGTCTCGGGACTAGCGGATACGAGCAGTACTTC; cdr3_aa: CASSLGTSGYEQYF
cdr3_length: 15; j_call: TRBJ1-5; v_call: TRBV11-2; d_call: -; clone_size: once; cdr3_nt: TGTGCCAGCAGCTTAGACATGTGGGACAATCAGCCCCAGCATTTT; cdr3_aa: CASSLDMWDNQPQHF
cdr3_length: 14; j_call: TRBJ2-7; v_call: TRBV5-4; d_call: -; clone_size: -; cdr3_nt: TGTGCCAGCAGCCCGGGACCGCCCCCCTACGAGCAGTACTTC; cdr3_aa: CASSPGPPPYEQYF
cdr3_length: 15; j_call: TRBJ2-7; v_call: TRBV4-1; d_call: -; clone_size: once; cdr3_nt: TGCGCCAGCAGCCAAAACAGGGCCCCTTCCTACGAGCAGTACTTC; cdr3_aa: CASSQNRAPSYEQYF
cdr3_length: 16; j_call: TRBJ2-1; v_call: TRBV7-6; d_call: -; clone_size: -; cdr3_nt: TGTGCCAGCAGCCCCCGGGGGTTAGCTAGCTACAATGAGCAGTTCTTC; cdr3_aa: CASSPRGLASYNEQFF
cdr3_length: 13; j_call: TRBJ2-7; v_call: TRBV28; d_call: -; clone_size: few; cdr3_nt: TGTGCCAGCAGTTTGACACAGAACTACGAGCAGTACTTC; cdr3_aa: CASSLTQNYEQYF
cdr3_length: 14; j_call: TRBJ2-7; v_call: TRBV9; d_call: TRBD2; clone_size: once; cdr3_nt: TGTGCCAGCAGCGGTAGCGGGAGAACCCACGAGCAGTACTTC; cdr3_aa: CASSGSGRTHEQYF
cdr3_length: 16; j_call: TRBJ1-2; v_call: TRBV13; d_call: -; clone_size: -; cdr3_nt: TGTGCCAGCAGCTTAGGCGGGCAGGGAGTCCTCTATGGCTACACCTTC; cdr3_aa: CASSLGGQGVLYGYTF
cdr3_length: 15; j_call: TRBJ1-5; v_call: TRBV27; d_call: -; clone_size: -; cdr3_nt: TGTGCCAGCAGTTTCCTAGGGAATCTCGGTCAGCCCCAGCATTTT; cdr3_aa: CASSFLGNLGQPQHF
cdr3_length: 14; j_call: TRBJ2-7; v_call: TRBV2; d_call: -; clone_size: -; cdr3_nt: TGTGCCAGCAGCGATTACGGGGTGGCGTACGAGCAGTACTTC; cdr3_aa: CASSDYGVAYEQYF
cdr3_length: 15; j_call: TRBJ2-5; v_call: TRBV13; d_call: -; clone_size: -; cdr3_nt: TGTGCCAGCAGCTCCGACGGACGAGGGGAGGAGACCCAGTACTTC; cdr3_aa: CASSSDGRGEETQYF
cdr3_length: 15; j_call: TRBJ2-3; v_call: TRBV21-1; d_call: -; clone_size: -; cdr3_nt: TGTGCCAGCAGAAAACTTAGCGGGCCCACAGATACGCAGTATTTT; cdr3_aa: CASRKLSGPTDTQYF
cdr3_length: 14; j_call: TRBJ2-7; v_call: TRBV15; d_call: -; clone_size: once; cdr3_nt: TGTGCCACCAGCCTACAAGCTTCTTACTACGAGCAGTACTTC; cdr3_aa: CATSLQASYYEQYF
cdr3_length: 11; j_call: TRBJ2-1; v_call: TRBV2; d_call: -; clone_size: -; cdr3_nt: TGTGCCAGCAGTTCAAGGGGGTGGCAGTTCTTC; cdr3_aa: CASSSRGWQFF